Sequencing of this T cell receptor beta chain was carried out in a study of T cells expressing NK-cell markers. Study-level findings and limits: The leading position in the CD3+CD56-NKG2C+ fraction of a few donors also went to these clonotypes. It is unclear if expanded NKG2C-expressing clones target HCMV antigens. Top CD8+ clonotypes included the dominant CD3+CD56+NKG2C+ clonotypes in six donors.

The germline CDR1 and CDR2 sequences are SGHVS and FQNEAQ. CDR3 length: 15 amino acids. A remark on this clonotype: The antigen remains undetermined.

Generation of TCR beta cDNA was performed by 5'RACE template switching incorporating UMIs. TCRdb reanalyzed the 5' RACE reads and collapses them to one entry per CDR3 protein, without DNA. The specimen's table records 400,000 to 450,000 distinct CDR3 sequences. The clonotype was recovered from a woman between 18 and 70 years old in good health. The chain links TRBV7-8 to TRBJ2-3; TCRdb picks TRBD1, but there is no DNA to check that call. Sequencing was done on a sample of blood T cells: a sorted CD56 or NKG2C T cell subset, CD4+ or CD8+ T cells, or bulk PBMC T cells (not recorded which). CDR3 loop: CASSPRNGVSDTQYF.